This T cell receptor (beta chain) was found in a study of T-cell reconstitution after alpha-beta-depleted transplantation in children. This CDR3 region has 11 residues. The germline V gene has CDR1 MNHEY and CDR2 SVGEGT. Trimming stripped 9 bases from V and 6 bases from J, with 11 bases between. TCRbeta library preparation incorporated unique molecular identifiers. TCRdb reanalysed the PCR reads using MiXCR and keeps one entry per CDR3 protein. Here the sample spans just over 350,000 distinct CDR3 sequences, roughly 15% being singletons. The chain couples TRBV6-2 or TRBV6-3 to TRBJ1-1; D gene ambiguous. Sequencing used PBMCs, obtained from the stem cell graft. The receptor comes from a human donor who donated a stem cell graft to a child with Fanconi anemia. The CDR3 sequence: CASTRHSEAFF. DNA of the CDR3: TGTGCCAGTACGAGGCATTCTGAAGCTTTCTTT.